These 14 T cell receptor beta chains share one sample of origin, sequenced in a study of cytomegalovirus exposure and HLA in healthy donors. Primers: 60 Vbeta forward and 13 Jbeta reverse. Produced via immunoSEQ multiplex PCR; TCRdb's table is partial and in-frame only. The sample has about 110,000 clones; around 75% are singletons. Material for sequencing was PBMCs. These receptors came from a man aged 40-49 years in good health and CMV-seronegative.

The sample holds one count of this clone. The rearrangement joins TRBV6-6 to TRBJ2-4, with D hard to call. Looked up from germline, CDR1 is MNHNY and CDR2 is SVGAGI (reference sequence). The CDR3 totals 15 residues. The germline V and J ends were trimmed by 4 bases and 0 bases, with 10 bases remaining between them. CDR3 amino acids: CASSSGYLAKNIQYF. The DNA for the CDR3 is TGTGCCAGCAGTTCCGGGTATCTAGCCAAAAACATTCAGTACTTC.

This chain uses TRBV27 with TRBJ1-5; D possibly corresponds to TRBD1 (5 bases). V dropped 8 bases and J dropped 0 bases, with 11 bases sitting between them. The germline V gene encodes CDR1 MNHEY and CDR2 SMNVEV (reference sequence). The CDR3 runs to 14 residues. The DNA for the CDR3 is TGTGCCAGCCAAGACAGCCATAGCAATCAGCCCCAGCATTTT. This translates into CASQDSHSNQPQHF.

J is TRBJ2-5 and V is TRBV4-3; D is undetermined. V was trimmed by 1 base and J by 2 bases, leaving 11 bases between them. CDR1 and CDR2 (germline): LGHNA, YSLEER. This CDR3 region has 15 residues. CDR3 nucleotide sequence: TGCGCCAGCAGCCAAGCTCTACAGAATCAAGAGACCCAGTACTTC. It is translated as CASSQALQNQETQYF.

The chain has TRBV4-1 and TRBJ2-7, with D perhaps matching TRBD1 (6 bases). The CDR3 consists of 13 residues. Trimming shortened V by 3 bases and J by 1 base, and 7 bases separated the two germline ends. Germline CDR1 and CDR2: MGHRA and YSYEKL. The CDR3 DNA follows: TGCGCCAGCAGCCATGACAGGTCCTACGAGCAGTACTTC. Its protein is CASSHDRSYEQYF.

Here the CDR3 DNA reads TGTGCCAGCACCACTTCTGGGGCGGCGGACAATGAGCAGTTCTTC. It codes for CASTTSGAADNEQFF. The chain recombines TRBV7-9 with TRBJ2-1; a weak D match, TRBD1 (5 bases). The CDR3 has 15 amino acids. Deletions cut 7 bases from V and 5 bases from J, with 18 bases between. CDR1 SEHNR and CDR2 FQNEAQ come from the germline V gene (reference sequence).

The gene calls are TRBV18 and TRBJ2-7, with 7 positions matching TRBD2. The V gene's germline CDR1 is KGHSH and CDR2 LQKENI. This CDR3 comprises 17 residues. The ends lost 5 bases at V and 4 bases at J; junction bases unmatched: 17. The CDR3 DNA reads as TGTGCCAGCTCAAATTTGCAGTGGTCTAGCGGAAATTACGAGCAGTACTTC. Translating gives CASSNLQWSSGNYEQYF.

V usage is TRBV27 and J usage is TRBJ2-5; 7 bases line up with TRBD2. Looked up from germline, CDR1 is MNHEY and CDR2 is SMNVEV (reference sequence). This CDR3 is 16 amino acids long. Unmatched junction bases numbered 12, after V lost 8 bases and J lost 0 bases. CDR3 region: CASGTIRDYYQETQYF. Written as DNA, the CDR3 is TGTGCCAGCGGTACTATCCGGGACTACTACCAAGAGACCCAGTACTTC.

The CDR3 DNA reads TGCGCCAGCAGTTTTGGACAGGGAGGGAAACTGTTTTTT. This encodes CASSFGQGGKLFF. The rearrangement joins TRBV5-1 to TRBJ1-4, with 8 bases aligning to TRBD1. J lost 11 bases, V lost 5 bases, and 8 bases had no gene match. Germline CDR1 SGHRS, CDR2 YFSETQ. This CDR3 is 13 amino acids long.

Only one count was recorded for this clone. V is TRBV7-6 and J is TRBJ2-5; D unresolved. Germline-derived CDR1 and CDR2 are SGHVS and FNYEAQ. There are 15 residues in the CDR3. Deletions cut 5 bases from V and 3 bases from J, with 16 bases between. CDR3 protein: CASSPGPYIKETQYF. In DNA form, the CDR3 reads TGTGCCAGCAGCCCTGGGCCGTACATTAAAGAGACCCAGTACTTC.

This clone was seen once. The chain is built from TRBV2 and TRBJ1-1, with no clear D. CDR1 is SNHLY, CDR2 FYNNEI, per germline. The CDR3 is 13 residues long. Trimming shortened V by 8 bases and J by 0 bases, and 10 bases separated the two germline ends. The CDR3 is CASRRDMNTEAFF. CDR3 sequence (DNA): TGTGCCAGCCGACGGGATATGAACACTGAAGCTTTCTTT.

The rearrangement uses TRBV11-3 and TRBJ2-5, with TRBD1 as a possible D gene (6 bases). The V and J ends lost 3 bases and 3 bases respectively, with 11 bases between them. Germline CDR1 and CDR2: SGHNT and YENEEA. CDR3 length: 14 amino acids. CDR3 in DNA: TGTGCCAGCAGCTTGGGAAGGACAGAAGAGACCCAGTACTTC. It specifies CASSLGRTEETQYF.

The V gene is TRBV19, the J gene TRBJ1-2; the D gene is possibly TRBD1 (6 bases). V gave up 6 bases and J gave up 2 bases, with 16 bases separating them. The length of the CDR3 is 15 residues. Germline CDR1 reads LNHDA; CDR2 reads SQIVND (reference sequence). This CDR3 is CASSTRQATNYGYTF. The CDR3 DNA reads as TGTGCCAGTAGCACCCGACAGGCTACCAACTATGGCTACACCTTC.

This clone was recorded a few times. The V gene is TRBV15, the J gene TRBJ2-4; a possible D gene is TRBD2 (6 bases). The CDR3 has 18 amino acids. Germline V gene lookup returns CDR1 LNHNV and CDR2 YYDKDF (reference sequence). V was clipped by 7 bases and J by 0 bases, with 22 bases between them. The CDR3 loop reads CATTTPKGGALAKNIQYF. CDR3 DNA sequence: TGTGCCACCACCACCCCGAAAGGAGGGGCGCTAGCCAAAAACATTCAGTACTTC.

This chain links TRBV30 with TRBJ1-2; 10 bases map to TRBD1. This CDR3 contains 11 residues. J gave up 6 bases and V 5 bases, and 0 bases lay outside the gene matches. Per germline, CDR1 GTSNPN and CDR2 SVGIG (reference sequence). The CDR3 nucleotides read TGTGCCTGGGGGACAGGGGATGGCTACACCTTC. Translating gives CAWGTGDGYTF.